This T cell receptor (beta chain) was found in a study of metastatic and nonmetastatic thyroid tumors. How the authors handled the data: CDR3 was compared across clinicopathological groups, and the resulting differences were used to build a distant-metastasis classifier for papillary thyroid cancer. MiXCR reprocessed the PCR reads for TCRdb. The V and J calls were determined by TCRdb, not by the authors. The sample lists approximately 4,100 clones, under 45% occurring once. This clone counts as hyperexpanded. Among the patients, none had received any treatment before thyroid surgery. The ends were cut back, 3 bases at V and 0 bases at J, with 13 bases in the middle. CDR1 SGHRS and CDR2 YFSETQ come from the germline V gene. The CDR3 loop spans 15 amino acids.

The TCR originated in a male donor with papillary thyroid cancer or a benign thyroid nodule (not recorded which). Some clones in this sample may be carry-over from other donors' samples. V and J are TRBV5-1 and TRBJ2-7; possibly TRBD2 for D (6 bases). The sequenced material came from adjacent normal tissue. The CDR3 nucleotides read TGCGCCAGCAGCTCGGGACTGACGAGCTCCTACGAGCAGTACTTC. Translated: CASSSGLTSSYEQYF.